Following are 17 T cell receptor beta chains from one sample sequenced in a study of T cell responses to AZD1222 COVID-19 vaccine. Method: immunoSEQ multiplex PCR; TCRdb's copy keeps in-frame clones and lacks some. Of around 120,000 clones listed, 88% are singletons. The sample was peripheral blood, taken on day 0 of MenACWY control vaccination. Receptors were obtained from an adult in good health.

The chain couples TRBV3-1 (or the pseudogene TRBV3-2) to TRBJ2-7, with 8 bases fitting TRBD1. Germline V gives CDR1 LGHDT, CDR2 YNNKEL (reference sequence). V lost 2 bases and J lost 5; bases outside the gene matches: 8. The CDR3 is made up of 15 amino acids. This CDR3 reads CASSQSWTGSHEQYF. The CDR3 DNA is TGTGCCAGCAGCCAAAGCTGGACAGGGTCCCACGAGCAGTACTTC.

The gene calls are TRBV5-1 and TRBJ2-5, with 9 bases aligning to TRBD2. V shed 6 bases, J shed 5 bases, and the junction held 11 bases outside the gene matches. The germline gives CDR1 SGHRS, CDR2 YFSETQ. This CDR3 is 15 amino acids long. CDR3 DNA sequence: TGCGCCAGCAACCCAAGCGGGAGGCGCGGGGAGACCCAGTACTTC. The encoded protein is CASNPSGRRGETQYF. The complete variable domain, with remaining parts taken from reference TRBV5-1 and TRBJ2-5, reads KAGVTQTPRYLIKTRGQQVTLSCSPISGHRSVSWYQQTPGQGLQFLFEYFSETQRNKGNFPGRFSGRQFSNSRSEMNVSTLELGDSALYLCASNPSGRRGETQYFGPGTRLLVL.

The V call is TRBV2, the J call TRBJ2-7; D call uncertain. CDR3 length: 14 amino acids. V lost 4 bases and J 0 bases, leaving 10 bases between the germline ends. In germline, CDR1 is SNHLY, CDR2 FYNNEI. The CDR3 bases are TGTGCCAGCAGTGTGGGTCGGAGCTCCTACGAGCAGTACTTC. This codes for CASSVGRSSYEQYF.

The chain links TRBV5-1 to TRBJ2-6, with TRBD1 as a possible D gene (5 bases). The CDR3 covers 16 residues. V was trimmed by 0 bases and J by 4 bases, leaving 11 bases between them. Germline-derived CDR1 and CDR2 are SGHRS and YFSETQ. The CDR3 reads CASSLGARAGANVLTF. The DNA for the CDR3 is TGCGCCAGCAGCTTGGGGGCCAGGGCCGGGGCCAACGTCCTGACTTTC.

The chain joins TRBV6-1 to TRBJ1-1; maybe TRBD1 (5 bases). The CDR3 covers 13 residues. Trimming took 3 bases from V and 6 from J, leaving 11 bases between them. Per germline, CDR1 MNHNS and CDR2 SASEGT. CDR3 nucleotides: TGTGCCAGCAGTGACAGGGTATTATCTGAAGCTTTCTTT. It translates to CASSDRVLSEAFF.

This clone was detected once. V and J are TRBV4-1 and TRBJ1-4; perhaps TRBD1 as D (6 bases). Trimming cost V 3 bases and J 8 bases, with 28 bases left between them. CDR3 length equals 19 residues. Germline CDR1 is MGHRA and CDR2 is YSYEKL. The chain's CDR3 is CASSHRGGTKAYSNEKLFF. The CDR3 coding sequence is TGCGCCAGCAGCCATCGAGGGGGGACAAAGGCCTATTCGAACGAAAAACTGTTTTTT.

V is TRBV19 and J is TRBJ1-5, with unresolved D. Germline CDR1 is LNHDA and CDR2 is SQIVND (reference sequence). This CDR3 spans 14 amino acids. Between the trimmed V and J ends, which lost 4 bases and 3 bases, there was a span of 10 bases. CDR3 nucleotide sequence: TGTGCCAGTAGTAAATTGGTAGACAATCAGCCCCAGCATTTT. This translates into CASSKLVDNQPQHF.

The chain recombines TRBV29-1 with TRBJ2-3; possible D gene TRBD2, 6 bases. Germline V lookup: CDR1 SQVTM, CDR2 ANQGSEA. This CDR3 comprises 14 residues. With 4 bases removed from V and 5 bases from J, the gap between germline ends came to 16 bases. In DNA, the CDR3 is TGCAGCGTTGGGGTCCGGGAGCGATTAGATACGCAGTATTTT. This encodes CSVGVRERLDTQYF.

V and J are TRBV2 and TRBJ2-7; D possibly uses TRBD1 or TRBD2 (5 bases each). Trimming cost V 6 bases and J 3 bases, with 12 bases left between them. The CDR3 runs to 13 residues. CDR1 and CDR2 (germline): SNHLY, FYNNEI. CDR3 protein: CASSEGSGYEQYF. Here the CDR3 DNA reads TGTGCCAGCAGCGAGGGGAGTGGCTACGAGCAGTACTTC.

This chain connects TRBV28 to TRBJ2-7; D not certain. This CDR3 is built from 14 residues. V was cut by 7 bases and J by 2 bases, with 15 bases left in between. The germline V gene encodes CDR1 MDHEN and CDR2 SYDVKM. Here the CDR3 DNA reads TGTGCCAGCATCAAGAAGGACCGAACCTACGAGCAGTACTTC. Translating it yields CASIKKDRTYEQYF.

V gene TRBV5-1 combines with J gene TRBJ2-7; TRBD1 aligns across 7 bases. This CDR3 spans 13 amino acids. Germline trimming cut 4 bases from V and 4 bases from J; bases unmatched to any gene: 5. Germline CDR1 reads SGHRS; CDR2 reads YFSETQ. The CDR3 loop reads CASSHSTGYEQYF. DNA for the CDR3: TGCGCCAGCAGCCACTCGACAGGGTACGAGCAGTACTTC.

This clone was observed a single time. V and J are TRBV19 and TRBJ2-3; D might be TRBD1 (5 bases). Germline V gene data show CDR1 as LNHDA and CDR2 as SQIVND (reference sequence). The CDR3 length is 13 residues. V was pared by 5 bases and J by 4 bases, with 10 bases between. CDR3 in amino acids: CASSDSYPDTQYF. In DNA, the CDR3 is TGTGCCAGTAGTGACAGTTACCCAGATACGCAGTATTTT.

This clone was recorded a few times. The chain has TRBV15 and TRBJ2-3; D is unresolved. Germline CDR1 reads LNHNV; CDR2 reads YYDKDF (reference sequence). CDR3 length: 13 amino acids. Between the trimmed V and J ends, which lost 1 base and 3 bases, there was a span of 5 bases. The CDR3 protein is CATSRGRTDTQYF. Here the CDR3 DNA reads TGTGCCACCAGCAGAGGACGGACAGATACGCAGTATTTT.

The rearrangement joins TRBV6-5 to TRBJ1-1; the D gene is possibly TRBD1 (6 bases). Trimming took 2 bases from V and 2 from J, leaving 15 bases between them. The CDR3 loop spans 16 amino acids. Looked up from germline, CDR1 is MNHEY and CDR2 is SVGAGI. CDR3 nucleotides: TGTGCCAGCAGTTACCGGACAGTAGGTATAAACACTGAAGCTTTCTTT. It specifies CASSYRTVGINTEAFF.

This sequence joins TRBV30 and TRBJ2-7; D remains ambiguous. The V gene lost 0 bases and the J gene lost 7 bases, with 16 bases spanning the gap. CDR3 length: 14 residues. Germline V gene lookup returns CDR1 GTSNPN and CDR2 SVGIG (reference sequence). CDR3 sequence reads: CAWSVISGSQEQYF. CDR3 DNA: TGTGCCTGGAGTGTAATATCGGGCAGTCAAGAGCAGTACTTC. The complete variable domain, with remaining parts taken from reference TRBV30 and TRBJ2-7, reads SQTIHQWPATLVQPVGSPLSLECTVEGTSNPNLYWYRQAAGRGLQLLFYSVGIGQISSEVPQNLSASRPQDRQFILSSKKLLLSDSGFYLCAWSVISGSQEQYFGPGTRLTVT.

V gene TRBV7-9 combines with J gene TRBJ2-7; TRBD2 aligns across 9 bases. The CDR3 loop spans 14 amino acids. The V and J ends lost 3 bases and 6 bases, in that order; junction bases with no gene match: 6. The germline gives CDR1 SEHNR, CDR2 FQNEAQ (reference sequence). CDR3 protein: CASSFAGGPSEQYF. In nucleotides, the CDR3 is TGTGCCAGCAGCTTTGCGGGAGGGCCATCCGAGCAGTACTTC.

The rearrangement joins TRBV7-8 to TRBJ2-7; a weak D match, TRBD2 (6 bases). Germline assignment: CDR1 SGHVS and CDR2 FQNEAQ. Between the trimmed V and J ends, which lost 0 bases and 4 bases, there was a span of 10 bases. The CDR3 sequence is 14 residues long. The CDR3 here is CASSLARGGYEQYF. The CDR3 DNA follows: TGTGCCAGCAGCTTAGCGCGGGGAGGTTACGAGCAGTACTTC. The full variable domain, rest sourced from reference TRBV7-8 and TRBJ2-7, is GAGVSQSPRYKVAKRGQDVALRCDPISGHVSLFWYQQALGQGPEFLTYFQNEAQLDKSGLPSDRFFAERPEGSVSTLKIQRTQQEDSAVYLCASSLARGGYEQYFGPGTRLTVT.